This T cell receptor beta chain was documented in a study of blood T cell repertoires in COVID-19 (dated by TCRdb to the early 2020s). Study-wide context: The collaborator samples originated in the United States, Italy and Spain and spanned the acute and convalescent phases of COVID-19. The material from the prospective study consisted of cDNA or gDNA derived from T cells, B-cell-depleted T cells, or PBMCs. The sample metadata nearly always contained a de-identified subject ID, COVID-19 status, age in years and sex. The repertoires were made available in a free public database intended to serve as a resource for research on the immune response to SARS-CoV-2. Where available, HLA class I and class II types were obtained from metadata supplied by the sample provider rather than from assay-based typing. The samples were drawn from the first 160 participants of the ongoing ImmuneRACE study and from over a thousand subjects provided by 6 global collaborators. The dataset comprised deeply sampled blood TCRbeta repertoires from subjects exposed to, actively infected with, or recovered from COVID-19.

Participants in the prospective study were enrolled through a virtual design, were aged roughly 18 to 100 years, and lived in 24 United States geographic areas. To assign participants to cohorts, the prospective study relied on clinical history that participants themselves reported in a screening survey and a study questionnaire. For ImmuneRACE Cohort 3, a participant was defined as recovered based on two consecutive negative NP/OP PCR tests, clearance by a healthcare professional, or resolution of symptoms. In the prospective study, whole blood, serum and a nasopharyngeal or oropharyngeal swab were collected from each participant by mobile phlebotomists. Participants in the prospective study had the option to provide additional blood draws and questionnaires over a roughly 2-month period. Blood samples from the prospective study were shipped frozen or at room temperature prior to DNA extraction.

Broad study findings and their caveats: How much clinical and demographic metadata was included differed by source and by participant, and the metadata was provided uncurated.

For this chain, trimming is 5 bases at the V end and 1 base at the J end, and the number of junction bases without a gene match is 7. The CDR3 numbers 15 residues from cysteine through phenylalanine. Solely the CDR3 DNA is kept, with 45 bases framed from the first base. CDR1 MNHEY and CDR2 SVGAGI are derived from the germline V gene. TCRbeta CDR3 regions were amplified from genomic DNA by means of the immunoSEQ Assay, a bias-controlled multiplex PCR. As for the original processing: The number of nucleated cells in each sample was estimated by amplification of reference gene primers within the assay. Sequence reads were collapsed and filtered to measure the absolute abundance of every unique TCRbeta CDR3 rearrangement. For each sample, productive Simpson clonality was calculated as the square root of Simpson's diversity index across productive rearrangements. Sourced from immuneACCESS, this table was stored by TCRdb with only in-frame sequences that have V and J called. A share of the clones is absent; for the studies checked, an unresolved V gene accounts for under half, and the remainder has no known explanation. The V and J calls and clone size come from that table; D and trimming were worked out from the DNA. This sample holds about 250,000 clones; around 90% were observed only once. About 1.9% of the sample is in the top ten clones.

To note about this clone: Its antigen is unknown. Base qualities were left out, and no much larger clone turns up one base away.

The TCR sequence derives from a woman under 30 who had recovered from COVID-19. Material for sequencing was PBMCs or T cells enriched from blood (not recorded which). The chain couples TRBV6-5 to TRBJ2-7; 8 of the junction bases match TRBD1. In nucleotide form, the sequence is TGTGCCAGCAGTCTTTACCGGACAGGGTCCTACGAGCAGTACTTC. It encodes CASSLYRTGSYEQYF.